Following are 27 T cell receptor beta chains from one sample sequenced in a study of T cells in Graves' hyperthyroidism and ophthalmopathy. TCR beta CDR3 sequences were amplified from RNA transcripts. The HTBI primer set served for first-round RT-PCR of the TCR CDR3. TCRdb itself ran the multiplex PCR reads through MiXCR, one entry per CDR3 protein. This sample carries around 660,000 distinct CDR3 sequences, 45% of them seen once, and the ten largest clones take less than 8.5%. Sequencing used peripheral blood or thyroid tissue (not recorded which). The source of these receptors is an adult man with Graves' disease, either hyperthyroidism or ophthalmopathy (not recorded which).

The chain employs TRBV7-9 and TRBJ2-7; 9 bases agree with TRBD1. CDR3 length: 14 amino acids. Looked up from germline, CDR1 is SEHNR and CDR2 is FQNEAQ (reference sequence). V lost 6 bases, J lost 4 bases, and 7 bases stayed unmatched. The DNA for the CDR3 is TGTGCCAGCAGTGACCGGGACAGGGTATACGAGCAGTACTTC. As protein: CASSDRDRVYEQYF.

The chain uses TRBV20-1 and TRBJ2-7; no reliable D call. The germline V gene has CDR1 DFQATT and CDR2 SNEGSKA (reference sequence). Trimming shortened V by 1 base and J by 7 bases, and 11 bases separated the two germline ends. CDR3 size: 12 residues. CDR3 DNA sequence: TGCAGTGCTAGAGGGGTGGGCAGGGAGCAGTACTTC. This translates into CSARGVGREQYF.

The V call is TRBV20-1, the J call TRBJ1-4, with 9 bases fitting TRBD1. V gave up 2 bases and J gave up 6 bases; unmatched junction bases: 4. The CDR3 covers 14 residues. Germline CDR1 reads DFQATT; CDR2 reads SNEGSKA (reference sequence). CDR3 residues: CSARPTGGDEKLFF. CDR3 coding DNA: TGCAGTGCTAGACCGACAGGGGGAGATGAAAAACTGTTTTTT.

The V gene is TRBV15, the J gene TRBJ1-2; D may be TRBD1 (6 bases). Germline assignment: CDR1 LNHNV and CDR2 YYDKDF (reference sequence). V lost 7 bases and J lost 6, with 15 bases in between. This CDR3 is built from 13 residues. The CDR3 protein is CATNHGGPHGYTF. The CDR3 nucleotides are TGTGCCACCAACCACGGGGGGCCTCATGGCTACACCTTC.

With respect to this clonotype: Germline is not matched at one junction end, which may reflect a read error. The CDR3 DNA is TGCGCCAGCAGCTTGGCAGGGGACAGGGACTATGGCTACTCCTTC. Translation: CASSLAGDRDYGYSF. The chain joins TRBV5-1 to TRBJ1-2, with 9 bases fitting TRBD1. CDR3 length equals 15 residues. The germline gives CDR1 SGHRS, CDR2 YFSETQ.

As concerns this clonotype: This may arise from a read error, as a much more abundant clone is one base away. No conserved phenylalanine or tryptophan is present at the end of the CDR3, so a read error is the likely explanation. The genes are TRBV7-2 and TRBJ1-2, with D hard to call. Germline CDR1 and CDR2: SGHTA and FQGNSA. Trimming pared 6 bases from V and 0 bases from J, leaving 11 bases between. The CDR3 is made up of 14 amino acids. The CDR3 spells CASRTDEANYGYTL. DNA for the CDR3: TGTGCCAGCAGAACCGACGAGGCTAACTATGGCTACACCCTC.

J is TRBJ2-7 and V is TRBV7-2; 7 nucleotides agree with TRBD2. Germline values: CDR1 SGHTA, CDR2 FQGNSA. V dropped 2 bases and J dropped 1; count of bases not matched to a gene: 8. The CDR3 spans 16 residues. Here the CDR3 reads CASSLFGGGTSYEQYF. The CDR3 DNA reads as TGTGCCAGCAGCTTATTTGGCGGGGGAACATCCTACGAGCAGTACTTC.

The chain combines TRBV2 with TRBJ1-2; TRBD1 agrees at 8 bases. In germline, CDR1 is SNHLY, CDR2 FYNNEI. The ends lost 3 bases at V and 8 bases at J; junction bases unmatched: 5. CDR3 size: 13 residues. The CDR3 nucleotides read TGTGCCAGCAGTGAGACAGGGGAAAGGGGCTACACCTTC. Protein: CASSETGERGYTF.

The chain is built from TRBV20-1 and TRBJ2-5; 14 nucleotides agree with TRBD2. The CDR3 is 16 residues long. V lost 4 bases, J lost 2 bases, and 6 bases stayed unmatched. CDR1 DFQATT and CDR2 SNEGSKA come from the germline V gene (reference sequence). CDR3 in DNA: TGCAGTGCTAAGCCCGGGACTAGCGGGAGACAAGAGACCCAGTACTTC. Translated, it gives CSAKPGTSGRQETQYF.

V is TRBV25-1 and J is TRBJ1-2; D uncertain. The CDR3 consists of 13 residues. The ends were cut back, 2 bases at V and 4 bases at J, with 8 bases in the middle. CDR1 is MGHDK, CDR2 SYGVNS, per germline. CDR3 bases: TGTGCCAGCAGTGAACCACGGTCCTATGGCTACACCTTC. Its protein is CASSEPRSYGYTF.

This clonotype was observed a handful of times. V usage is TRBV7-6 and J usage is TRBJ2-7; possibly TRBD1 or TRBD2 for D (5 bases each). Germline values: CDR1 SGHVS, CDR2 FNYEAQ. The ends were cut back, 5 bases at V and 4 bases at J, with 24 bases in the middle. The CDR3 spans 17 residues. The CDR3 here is CASSPGSGRRKYYEQYF. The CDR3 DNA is TGTGCCAGCAGCCCAGGGTCGGGACGGAGGAAATATTACGAGCAGTACTTC.

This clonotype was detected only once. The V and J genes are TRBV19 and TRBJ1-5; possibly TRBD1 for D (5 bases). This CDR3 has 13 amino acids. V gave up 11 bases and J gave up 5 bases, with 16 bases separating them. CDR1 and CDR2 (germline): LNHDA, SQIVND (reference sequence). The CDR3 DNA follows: TGTGCCTGGAGTGTACAGGAGTATCAGCCCCAGCATTTT. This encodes CAWSVQEYQPQHF.

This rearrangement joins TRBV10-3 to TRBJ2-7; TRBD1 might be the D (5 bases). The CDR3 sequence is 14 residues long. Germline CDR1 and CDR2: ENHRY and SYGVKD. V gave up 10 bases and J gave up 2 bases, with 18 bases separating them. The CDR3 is CASRPITGTYEQYF. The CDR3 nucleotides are TGTGCCAGCAGACCTATCACAGGAACCTACGAGCAGTACTTC.

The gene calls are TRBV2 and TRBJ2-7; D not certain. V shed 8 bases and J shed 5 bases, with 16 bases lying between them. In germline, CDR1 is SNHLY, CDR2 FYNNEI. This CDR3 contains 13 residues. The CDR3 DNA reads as TGTGCCAGCCGTTCCTCCTCGGTCCACGAGCAGTACTTC. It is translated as CASRSSSVHEQYF.

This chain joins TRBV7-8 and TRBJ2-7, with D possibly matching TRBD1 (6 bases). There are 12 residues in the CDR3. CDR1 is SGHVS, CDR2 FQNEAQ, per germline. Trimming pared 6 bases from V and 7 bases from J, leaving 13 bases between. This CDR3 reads CASRADRWEQYF. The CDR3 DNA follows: TGTGCCAGCAGGGCAGACAGGTGGGAGCAGTACTTC.

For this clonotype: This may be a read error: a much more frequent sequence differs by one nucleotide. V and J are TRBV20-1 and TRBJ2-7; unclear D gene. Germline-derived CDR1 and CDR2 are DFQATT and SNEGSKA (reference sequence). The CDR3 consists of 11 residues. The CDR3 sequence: CCAEILSEQYF. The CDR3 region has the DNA TGCTGTGCTGAGATCCTGAGCGAGCAGTACTTC.

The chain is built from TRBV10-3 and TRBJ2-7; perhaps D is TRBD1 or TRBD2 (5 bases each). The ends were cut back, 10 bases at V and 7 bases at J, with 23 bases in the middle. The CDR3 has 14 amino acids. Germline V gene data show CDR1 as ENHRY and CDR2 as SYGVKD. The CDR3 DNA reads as TGTGCCAGCGCGACCCGGGACCCCTTGGCGGAGCAGTACTTC. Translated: CASATRDPLAEQYF.

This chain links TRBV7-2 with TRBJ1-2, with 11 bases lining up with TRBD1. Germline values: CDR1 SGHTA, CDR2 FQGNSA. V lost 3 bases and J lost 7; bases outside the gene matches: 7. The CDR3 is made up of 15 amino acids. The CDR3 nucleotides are TGTGCCAGCAGCTTGGGGGACAGGGGGGGTGGTGGCTACACCTTC. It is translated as CASSLGDRGGGGYTF.

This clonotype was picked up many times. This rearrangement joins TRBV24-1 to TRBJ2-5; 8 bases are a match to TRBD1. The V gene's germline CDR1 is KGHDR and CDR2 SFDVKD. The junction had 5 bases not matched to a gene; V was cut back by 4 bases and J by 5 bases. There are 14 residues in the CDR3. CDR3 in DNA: TGTGCCACCAGTGACAGGGGGCGAAAGGAGACCCAGTACTTC. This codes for CATSDRGRKETQYF.

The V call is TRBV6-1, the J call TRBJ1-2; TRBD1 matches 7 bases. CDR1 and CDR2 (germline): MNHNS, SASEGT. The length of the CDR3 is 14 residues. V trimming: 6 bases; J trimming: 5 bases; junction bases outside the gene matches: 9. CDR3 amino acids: CASSVLQGGYGYTF. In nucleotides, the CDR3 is TGTGCCAGCAGCGTACTGCAGGGGGGATATGGCTACACCTTC.

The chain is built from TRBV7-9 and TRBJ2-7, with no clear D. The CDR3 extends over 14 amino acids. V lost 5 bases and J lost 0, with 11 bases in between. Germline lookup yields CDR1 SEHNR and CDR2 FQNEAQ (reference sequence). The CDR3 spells CASSQVLSSYEQYF. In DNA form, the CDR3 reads TGTGCCAGCAGCCAAGTCCTTTCCTCCTACGAGCAGTACTTC.

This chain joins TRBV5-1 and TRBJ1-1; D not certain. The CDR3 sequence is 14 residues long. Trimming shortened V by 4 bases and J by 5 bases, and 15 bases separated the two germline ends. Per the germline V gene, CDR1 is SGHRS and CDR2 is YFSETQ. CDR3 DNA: TGCGCCAGCAGCGGCGGAGGTGTAACGACTGAAGCTTTCTTT. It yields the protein CASSGGGVTTEAFF.

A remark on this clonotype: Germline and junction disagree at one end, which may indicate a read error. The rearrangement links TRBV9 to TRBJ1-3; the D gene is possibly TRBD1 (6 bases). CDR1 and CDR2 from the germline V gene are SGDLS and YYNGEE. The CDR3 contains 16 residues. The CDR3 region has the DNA TGTGCCAGCAGCCGGGGGGCAGGCTCGGAGGGAAACACCATATACTTT. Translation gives CASSRGAGSEGNTIYF.

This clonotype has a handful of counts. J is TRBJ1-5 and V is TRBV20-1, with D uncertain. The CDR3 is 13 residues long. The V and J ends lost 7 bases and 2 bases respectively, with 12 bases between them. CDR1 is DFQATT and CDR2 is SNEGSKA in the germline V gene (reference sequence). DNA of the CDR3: TGCAGTGTTCTCGAGTGGGGCAATCAGCCCCAGCATTTT. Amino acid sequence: CSVLEWGNQPQHF.

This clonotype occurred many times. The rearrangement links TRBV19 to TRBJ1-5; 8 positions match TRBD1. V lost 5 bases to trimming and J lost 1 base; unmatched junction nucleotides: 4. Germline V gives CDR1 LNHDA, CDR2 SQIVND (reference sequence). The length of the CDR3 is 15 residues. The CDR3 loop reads CASSSWTGSNQPQHF. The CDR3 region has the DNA TGTGCCAGTAGTTCGTGGACAGGGAGCAATCAGCCCCAGCATTTT.

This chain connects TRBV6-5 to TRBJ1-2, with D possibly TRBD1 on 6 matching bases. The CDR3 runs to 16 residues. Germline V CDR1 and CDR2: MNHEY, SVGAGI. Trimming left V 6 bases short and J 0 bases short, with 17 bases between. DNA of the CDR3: TGTGCCAGCAGATATACCTCAGGGGTTCCTAACTATGGCTACACCTTC. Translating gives CASRYTSGVPNYGYTF.

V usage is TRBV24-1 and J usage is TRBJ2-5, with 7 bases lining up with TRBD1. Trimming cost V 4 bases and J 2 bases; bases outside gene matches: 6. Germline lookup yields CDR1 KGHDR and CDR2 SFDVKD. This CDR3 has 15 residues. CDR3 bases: TGTGCCACCAGTGACAGGACAGGCGCTCAAGAGACCCAGTACTTC. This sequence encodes CATSDRTGAQETQYF.